Here is one T cell receptor beta chain with its context. What it binds is unknown. The CDR3 runs 14 residues. Deletions cut 6 bases from V and 1 base from J, with 13 bases between. CDR1 is SGHRS and CDR2 is YFSETQ in the germline V gene. The source of the sample is a study of blood T cells in healthy people across ages. Findings and caveats of the study: Naive T cell percentage showed a strong correlation with TCR beta diversity. The fall in TCR beta diversity per million T cells was roughly linear with age.

The use of a sample-barcoded 5' primer and a J-beta primer mix characterized a second PCR of roughly 6 to 11 cycles. MiXCR was run by TCRdb on the 5' RACE reads, yielding one entry per CDR3 protein. The table records hundreds of thousands of distinct CDR3 sequences, about 53% of them present only once. Input material: blood. This sequence was found in a man aged 55 to 69 in good health. J is TRBJ1-2 and V is TRBV5-1, with TRBD1 as a possible D gene (5 bases). In DNA, the CDR3 is TGCGCCAGCACCTGGGGCGGGGATAACTATGGCTACACCTTC. It specifies CASTWGGDNYGYTF.